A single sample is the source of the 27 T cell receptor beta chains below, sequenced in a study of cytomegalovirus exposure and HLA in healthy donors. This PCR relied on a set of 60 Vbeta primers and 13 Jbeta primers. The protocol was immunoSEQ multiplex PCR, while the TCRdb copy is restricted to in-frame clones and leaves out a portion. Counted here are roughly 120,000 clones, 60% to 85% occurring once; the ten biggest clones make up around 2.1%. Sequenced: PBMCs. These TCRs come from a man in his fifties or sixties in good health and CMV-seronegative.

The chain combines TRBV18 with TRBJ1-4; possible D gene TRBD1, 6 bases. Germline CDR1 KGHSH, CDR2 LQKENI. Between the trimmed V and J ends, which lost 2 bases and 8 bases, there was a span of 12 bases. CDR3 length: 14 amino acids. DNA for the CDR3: TGTGCCAGCTCACCAACAGGGCTCCCCGAAAAACTGTTTTTT. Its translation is CASSPTGLPEKLFF.

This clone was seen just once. In nucleotides, the CDR3 is TGTGCCAGTAGTCTGACTAGCGGGACTAACAATGAGCAGTTCTTC. Translation: CASSLTSGTNNEQFF. The rearrangement uses TRBV19 and TRBJ2-1, with 11 positions matching TRBD2. Trimming removed 5 bases from V and 5 bases from J; junction bases left unmatched: 5. The CDR3 has 15 amino acids. The germline V gene has CDR1 LNHDA and CDR2 SQIVND (reference sequence).

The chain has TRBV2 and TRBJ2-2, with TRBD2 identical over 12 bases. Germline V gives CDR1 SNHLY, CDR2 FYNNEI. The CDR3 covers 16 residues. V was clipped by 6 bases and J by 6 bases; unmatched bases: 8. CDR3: CASSAGLAGSAGELFF. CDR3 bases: TGTGCCAGCAGCGCCGGACTAGCGGGGTCCGCCGGGGAGCTGTTTTTT.

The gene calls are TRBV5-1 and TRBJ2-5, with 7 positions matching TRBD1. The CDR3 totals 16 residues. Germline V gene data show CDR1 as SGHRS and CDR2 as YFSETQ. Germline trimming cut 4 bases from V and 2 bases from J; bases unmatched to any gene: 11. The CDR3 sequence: CASSKGQAPSQETQYF. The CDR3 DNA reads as TGCGCCAGCAGCAAAGGACAGGCGCCGAGTCAAGAGACCCAGTACTTC.

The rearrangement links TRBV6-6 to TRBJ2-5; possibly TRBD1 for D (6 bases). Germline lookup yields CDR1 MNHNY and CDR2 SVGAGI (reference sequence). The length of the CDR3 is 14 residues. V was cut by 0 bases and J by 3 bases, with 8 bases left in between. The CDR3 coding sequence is TGTGCCAGCAGTTACTCGAACAGGGAAGAGACCCAGTACTTC. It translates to CASSYSNREETQYF.

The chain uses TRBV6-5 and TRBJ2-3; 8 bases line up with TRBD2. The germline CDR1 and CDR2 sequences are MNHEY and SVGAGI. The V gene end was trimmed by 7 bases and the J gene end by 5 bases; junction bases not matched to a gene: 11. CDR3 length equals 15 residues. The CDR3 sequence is CASTADRAGGDTQYF. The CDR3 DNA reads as TGTGCCAGCACCGCCGACCGGGCGGGGGGAGATACGCAGTATTTT.

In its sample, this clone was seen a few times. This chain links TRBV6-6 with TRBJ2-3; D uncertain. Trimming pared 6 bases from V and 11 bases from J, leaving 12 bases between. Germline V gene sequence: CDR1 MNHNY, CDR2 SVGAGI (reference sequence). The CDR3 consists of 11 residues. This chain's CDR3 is CASSNLAGQYF. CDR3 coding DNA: TGTGCCAGCAGCAACCTGGCTGGGCAGTATTTT.

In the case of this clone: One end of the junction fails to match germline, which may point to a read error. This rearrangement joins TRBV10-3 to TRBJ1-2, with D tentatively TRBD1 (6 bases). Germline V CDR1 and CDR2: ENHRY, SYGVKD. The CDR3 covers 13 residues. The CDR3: CAISEAGAHPIKF. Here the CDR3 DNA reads TGTGCCATCAGTGAGGCAGGGGCGCACCCCATAAAGTTC.

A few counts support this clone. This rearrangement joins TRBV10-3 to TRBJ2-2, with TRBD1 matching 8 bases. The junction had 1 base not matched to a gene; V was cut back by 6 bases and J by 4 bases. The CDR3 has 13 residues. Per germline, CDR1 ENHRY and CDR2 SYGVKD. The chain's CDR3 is CAIRGQGTGELFF. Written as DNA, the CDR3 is TGTGCCATCAGAGGACAGGGCACCGGGGAGCTGTTTTTT.

The CDR3 is CASSDGARGFQETQYF. The CDR3 bases are TGTGCCAGCAGTGATGGCGCCAGGGGGTTCCAAGAGACCCAGTACTTC. The V gene is TRBV25-1, the J gene TRBJ2-5; 7 bases are shared with TRBD1. This CDR3 region has 16 residues. Per the germline V gene, CDR1 is MGHDK and CDR2 is SYGVNS. Unmatched junction bases numbered 8, after V lost 3 bases and J lost 1 base.

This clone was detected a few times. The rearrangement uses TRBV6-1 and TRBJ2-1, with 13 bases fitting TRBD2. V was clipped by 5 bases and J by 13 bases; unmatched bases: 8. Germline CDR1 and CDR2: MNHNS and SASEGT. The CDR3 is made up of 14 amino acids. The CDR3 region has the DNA TGTGCCAGCAGTCGGACTAGCGGGGGATGGAGACAGTTCTTC. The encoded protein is CASSRTSGGWRQFF.

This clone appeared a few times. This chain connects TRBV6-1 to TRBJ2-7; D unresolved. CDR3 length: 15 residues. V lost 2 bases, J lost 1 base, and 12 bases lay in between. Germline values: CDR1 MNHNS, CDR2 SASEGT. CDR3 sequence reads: CASSERFQASYEQYV. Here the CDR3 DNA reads TGTGCCAGCAGTGAAAGGTTTCAGGCGTCCTACGAGCAGTACGTC.

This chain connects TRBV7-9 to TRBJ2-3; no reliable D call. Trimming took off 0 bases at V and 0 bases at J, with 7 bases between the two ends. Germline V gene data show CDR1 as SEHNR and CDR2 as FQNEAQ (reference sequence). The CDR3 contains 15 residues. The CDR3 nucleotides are TGTGCCAGCAGCTTAGCGCTGAGGAGCACAGATACGCAGTATTTT. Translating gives CASSLALRSTDTQYF.

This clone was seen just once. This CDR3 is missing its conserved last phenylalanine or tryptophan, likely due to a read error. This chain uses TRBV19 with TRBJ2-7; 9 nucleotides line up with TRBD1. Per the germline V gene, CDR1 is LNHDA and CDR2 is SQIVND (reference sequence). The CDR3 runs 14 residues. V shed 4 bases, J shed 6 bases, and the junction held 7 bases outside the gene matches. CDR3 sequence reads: CASSTRDRETEQYL. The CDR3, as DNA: TGTGCCAGTAGTACGCGGGACAGGGAGACCGAGCAGTACCTC.

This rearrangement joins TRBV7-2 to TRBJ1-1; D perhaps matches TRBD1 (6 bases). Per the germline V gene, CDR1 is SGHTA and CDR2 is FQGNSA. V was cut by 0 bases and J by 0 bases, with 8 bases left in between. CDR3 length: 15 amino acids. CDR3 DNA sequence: TGTGCCAGCAGCTTAGCGGGACATTTGAACACTGAAGCTTTCTTT. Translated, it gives CASSLAGHLNTEAFF.

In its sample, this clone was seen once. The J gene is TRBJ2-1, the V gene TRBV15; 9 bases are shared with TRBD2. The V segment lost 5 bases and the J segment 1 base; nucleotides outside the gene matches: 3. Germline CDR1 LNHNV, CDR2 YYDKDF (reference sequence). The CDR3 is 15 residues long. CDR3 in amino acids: CATSGSGGSYNEQFF. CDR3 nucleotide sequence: TGTGCCACCAGCGGTAGCGGGGGTTCCTACAATGAGCAGTTCTTC.

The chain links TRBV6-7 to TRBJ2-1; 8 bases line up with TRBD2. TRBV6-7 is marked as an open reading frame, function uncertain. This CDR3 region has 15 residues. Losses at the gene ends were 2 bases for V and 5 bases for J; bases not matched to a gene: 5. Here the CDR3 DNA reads TGTGCCAGCAGTTACGGACTAGCCGAACACAATGAGCAGTTCTTC. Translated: CASSYGLAEHNEQFF.

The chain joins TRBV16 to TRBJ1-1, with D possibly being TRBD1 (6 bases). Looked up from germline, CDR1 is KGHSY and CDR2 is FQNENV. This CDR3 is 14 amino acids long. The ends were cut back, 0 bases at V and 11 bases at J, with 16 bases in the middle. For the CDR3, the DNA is TGTGCCAGCAGCCAATCGGTAGGGAGGGGGGTCGCTTTCTTT. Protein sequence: CASSQSVGRGVAFF.

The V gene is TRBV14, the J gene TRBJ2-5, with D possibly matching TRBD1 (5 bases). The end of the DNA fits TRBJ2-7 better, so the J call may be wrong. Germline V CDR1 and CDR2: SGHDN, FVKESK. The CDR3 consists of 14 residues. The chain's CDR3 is CASSLTDAAYEQYF. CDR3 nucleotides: TGTGCCAGCAGCCTGACAGACGCCGCCTACGAGCAGTACTTC.

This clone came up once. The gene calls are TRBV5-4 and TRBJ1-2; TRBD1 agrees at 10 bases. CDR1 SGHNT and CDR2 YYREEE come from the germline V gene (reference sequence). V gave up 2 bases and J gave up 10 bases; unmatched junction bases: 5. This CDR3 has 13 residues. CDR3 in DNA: TGTGCCAGCAGCTTAACGACAGGGGGCACCTACACCTTC. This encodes CASSLTTGGTYTF.

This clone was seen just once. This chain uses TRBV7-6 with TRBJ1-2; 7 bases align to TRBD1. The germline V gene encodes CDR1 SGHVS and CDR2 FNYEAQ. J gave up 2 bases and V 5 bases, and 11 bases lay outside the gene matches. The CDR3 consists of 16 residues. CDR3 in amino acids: CASSAQQGLDNYGYTF. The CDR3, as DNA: TGTGCCAGCAGCGCCCAACAGGGGTTGGACAACTATGGCTACACCTTC.

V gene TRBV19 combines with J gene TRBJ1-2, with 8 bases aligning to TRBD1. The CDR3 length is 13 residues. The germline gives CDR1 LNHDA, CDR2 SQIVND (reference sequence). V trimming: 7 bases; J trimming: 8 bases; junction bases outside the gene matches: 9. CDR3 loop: CASTLTGAEGYTF. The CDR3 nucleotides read TGTGCCAGTACCCTGACAGGGGCAGAGGGCTACACCTTC.

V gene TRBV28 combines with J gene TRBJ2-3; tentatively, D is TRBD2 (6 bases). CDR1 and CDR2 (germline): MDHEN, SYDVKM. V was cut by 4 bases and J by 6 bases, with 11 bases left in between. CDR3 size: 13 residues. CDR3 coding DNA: TGTGCCAGCAGTTCCTCCCGGGGGGATACGCAGTATTTT. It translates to CASSSSRGDTQYF.

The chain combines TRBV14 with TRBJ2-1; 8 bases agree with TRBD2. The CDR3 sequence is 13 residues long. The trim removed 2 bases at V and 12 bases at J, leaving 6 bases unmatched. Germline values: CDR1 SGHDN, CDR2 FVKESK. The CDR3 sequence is CASSQYGGAGQFF. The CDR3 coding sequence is TGTGCCAGCAGCCAATACGGGGGGGCGGGGCAGTTCTTC.

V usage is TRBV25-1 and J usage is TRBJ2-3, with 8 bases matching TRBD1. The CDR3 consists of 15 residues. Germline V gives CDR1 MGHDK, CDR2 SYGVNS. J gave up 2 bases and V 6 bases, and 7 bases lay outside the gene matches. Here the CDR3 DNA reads TGTGCCAGCAGGTCCGGACAGGGTCCCACAGATACGCAGTATTTT. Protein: CASRSGQGPTDTQYF.

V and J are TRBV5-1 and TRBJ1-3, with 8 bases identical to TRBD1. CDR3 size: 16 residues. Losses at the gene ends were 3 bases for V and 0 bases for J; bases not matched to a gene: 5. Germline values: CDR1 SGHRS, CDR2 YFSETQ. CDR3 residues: CASSWGTGRSGNTIYF. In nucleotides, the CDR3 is TGCGCCAGCAGCTGGGGGACAGGCCGCTCTGGAAACACCATATATTTT.

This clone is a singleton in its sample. This CDR3 reads CASSSNPGQAVWAFF. Here the CDR3 DNA reads TGTGCCAGCAGTTCGAACCCCGGACAGGCCGTTTGGGCTTTCTTT. The V and J genes are TRBV6-1 and TRBJ1-1, with 7 bases matching TRBD1. The CDR3 consists of 15 residues. Trimming removed 5 bases from V and 11 bases from J; junction bases left unmatched: 17. The V gene's germline CDR1 is MNHNS and CDR2 SASEGT.